Sequencing of this T cell receptor beta chain was carried out in a study of cytomegalovirus exposure and HLA in healthy donors. Study-wide points: Previous analysis showed most TCR beta V segments were productive about 90% or about 30% of the time. Later on, an analysis showed TCR association rates differing by HLA locus, with DRB1 the most and HLA-C the fewest. In vitro confirmation showed a few CMV-associated chains to be CMV antigen specific. Researchers reported from a later analysis that most CMV-associated TCR beta chains appeared HLA-restricted.

Both 60 Vbeta primers and 13 Jbeta primers went into the PCR. Sequenced by immunoSEQ multiplex PCR; TCRdb stores in-frame clones only, minus some. The sample lists about 160,000 clones, approximately 81% occurring once. The CDR3 contains 16 residues. In germline, CDR1 is SNHLY, CDR2 FYNNEI. The trim removed 4 bases at V and 2 bases at J, leaving 4 bases unmatched. A single count supports this clone. What it binds is unknown. This TCR was recovered from a male donor in good health and CMV-seronegative. The sample comprised PBMCs. J is TRBJ2-6 and V is TRBV2; 8 bases are shared with TRBD2. CDR3 coding DNA: TGTGCCAGCAGTGCCGAAGCGGGGGCTGGGGCCAACGTCCTGACTTTC. Its protein is CASSAEAGAGANVLTF.